The clone carrying this T cell receptor beta chain was picked up many times. Its antigen is as yet unknown. The junction shows a germline mismatch at one end, possibly a read error. This entry comes from a study of breast tumors, draining lymph nodes, adjacent tissues. General observations from the study: Luminal-like breast cancer showed significantly greater tumor-nontumor repertoire similarity than basal-like breast cancer did. Tumor TCR diversity was below lymph nodes but above nontumor tissue. The lymph node origin of tumor T cells was framed as consistent with a hypothesis, not demonstrated.

TCRdb re-called the multiplex PCR reads through MiXCR, storing one row per CDR3 protein. The data contain about 230,000 distinct CDR3 sequences, about 34% of them singletons. Germline-derived CDR1 and CDR2 are MNHEY and SVGAGI. CDR3 length: 15 amino acids. Axillary draining lymph nodes of breast cancer patients supplied the node samples. The chain couples TRBV6-5 to TRBJ2-7; 11 nucleotides agree with TRBD1. The source material was axillary lymph node tissue. This sequence was found in a female donor with breast cancer. Some clones in this sample may be carry-over from other donors' samples. This chain's CDR3 is CASSHSGGQGGEQYF. In DNA, the CDR3 is TGTGCCAGCAGTCACTCGGGGGGACAGGGGGGGGAGCAGTACTTC.